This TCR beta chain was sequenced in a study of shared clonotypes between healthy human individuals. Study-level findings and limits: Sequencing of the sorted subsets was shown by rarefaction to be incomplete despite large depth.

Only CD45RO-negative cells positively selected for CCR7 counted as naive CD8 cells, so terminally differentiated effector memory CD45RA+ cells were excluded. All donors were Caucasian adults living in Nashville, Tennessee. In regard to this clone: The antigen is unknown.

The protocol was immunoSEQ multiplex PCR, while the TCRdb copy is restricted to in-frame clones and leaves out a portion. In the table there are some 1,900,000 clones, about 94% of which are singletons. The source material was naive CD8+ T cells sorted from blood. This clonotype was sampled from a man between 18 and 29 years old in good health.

CDR3 sequence: CASSEDRNYEQYF. The CDR3 nucleotides are TGTGCCAGCAGTGAGGACAGGAATTACGAGCAGTACTTC. V gene TRBV2 combines with J gene TRBJ2-7; 7 bases are shared with TRBD1. Germline CDR1 and CDR2: SNHLY and FYNNEI. Losses at the gene ends were 3 bases for V and 4 bases for J; bases not matched to a gene: 3. The CDR3 extends over 13 amino acids.